This section outlines one T cell receptor beta chain sequence together with its context. These data are taken from a study of CD8 T cells in Susac syndrome. It was negative isolation that provided the CD8+ and CD4+ T cells, whereas TEMRA cells were enriched by FACS. When the RNA was reverse transcribed, random hexamers were used with an input of about 0.45 to 1 ug. A multiplex approach, immunoSEQ multiplex PCR, amplified TCR beta CDR3 across 54 Vbeta and 13 Jbeta. One entry per CDR3 protein, called by TCRdb with MiXCR from the immunoSEQ multiplex PCR reads. The data hold about 200,000 distinct CDR3 sequences, with around 96% observed a single time. The receptor's source is a human donor with multiple sclerosis. The sequenced material came from CD4+ T cells from PBMCs.

CDR3 in amino acids: CASSFDLGSGRDPGREQFF. CDR3 sequence (DNA): TGTGCCAGCAGTTTTGACCTTGGCAGCGGGAGGGACCCGGGGAGAGAGCAGTTCTTC. This chain joins TRBV27 and TRBJ2-1; 10 bases align to TRBD2. The CDR3 runs to 19 residues. V shed 3 bases and J 10 bases; nucleotides not matched to a gene: 21. Germline V gene sequence: CDR1 MNHEY, CDR2 SMNVEV (reference sequence).